This is a list of T cell receptor beta chains from one sample in a study of naive and memory T cell subsets. TCRdb redid the calling of the 5' RACE reads with MiXCR, one entry per CDR3 protein. The data hold around 56,000 distinct CDR3 sequences, with around 8% observed a single time. Receptor source: a female donor in good health. Each CDR3 is given with its conserved first and last residue. D genes are given only for firm matches. Clone size is stated in some rows and not others, as once, few, many or a class when expanded.

V gene,D gene,clone size,J gene,CDR3 protein,CDR3 DNA
TRBV12-3/TRBV12-4,NA,many,TRBJ1-1,CASRRALGSDTEAFF,TGTGCCAGCAGACGAGCTTTGGGTTCTGACACTGAAGCTTTCTTT
TRBV7-9,NA,many,TRBJ1-1,CASSLRGSTGNTEAFF,TGTGCCAGCAGCTTGAGGGGGTCGACCGGGAACACTGAAGCTTTCTTT
TRBV7-2,NA,many,TRBJ1-1,CASSSDRMNTEAFF,TGTGCCAGCAGCTCTGACAGAATGAACACTGAAGCTTTCTTT
TRBV7-2,TRBD1,many,TRBJ2-3,CASSQYARGNADTQYF,TGTGCCAGCAGCCAATATGCCAGGGGGAACGCAGATACGCAGTATTTT
TRBV7-9,NA,NA,TRBJ2-5,CASSLAGQLQETQYF,TGTGCCAGCAGCTTAGCTGGGCAGTTGCAAGAGACCCAGTACTTC
TRBV5-1,NA,many,TRBJ2-5,CASRRGDQETQYF,TGCGCCAGCAGACGCGGAGATCAAGAGACCCAGTACTTC
TRBV29-1,NA,few,TRBJ2-6,CSVRRVLDSVLTF,TGCAGCGTTCGGCGGGTCCTCGATTCCGTCCTGACTTTC
TRBV6-5,NA,many,TRBJ1-6,CASSSLGAGQNSPLHF,TGTGCCAGCAGTTCCCTCGGAGCAGGGCAGAATTCACCCCTCCACTTT
TRBV3-1,NA,many,TRBJ1-5,CASSQNGLGGPQHF,TGTGCCAGCAGCCAAAACGGGCTGGGGGGGCCCCAGCATTTT
TRBV11-2,TRBD2,few,TRBJ2-1,CASSRGTGGPNNEQFF,TGTGCCAGCAGCAGGGGCACGGGGGGACCCAACAATGAGCAGTTCTTC
TRBV20-1,TRBD2,few,TRBJ2-6,CSASPRSGASNGANVLTF,TGCAGTGCTAGCCCCCGAAGCGGGGCCTCTAATGGGGCCAACGTCCTGACTTTC
TRBV29-1,NA,many,TRBJ2-3,CSVVQNTDTQYF,TGCAGCGTTGTACAGAACACAGATACGCAGTATTTT
TRBV29-1,TRBD2,NA,TRBJ2-3,CSVGAGAGDTQYF,TGCAGCGTTGGAGCGGGGGCCGGAGATACGCAGTATTTT
TRBV6-2/TRBV6-3,NA,NA,TRBJ1-2,CASGEQVYGYTF,TGTGCCAGCGGAGAACAGGTTTATGGCTACACCTTC
TRBV2,TRBD1,many,TRBJ2-1,CATRDRGSYNEQFF,TGTGCCACACGGGACAGGGGGTCCTACAATGAGCAGTTCTTC
TRBV12-3/TRBV12-4,TRBD1,many,TRBJ1-4,CASTNRGLVEKLFF,TGTGCCAGCACAAACAGGGGGCTTGTTGAAAAACTGTTTTTT
TRBV10-3,NA,many,TRBJ1-2,CAIRWGLANYGYTF,TGTGCCATCAGATGGGGGTTAGCTAACTATGGCTACACCTTC
TRBV6-1,TRBD2,few,TRBJ2-3,CASRLTSGFSTDTQYF,TGTGCCAGCAGACTCACTAGCGGATTTAGCACAGATACGCAGTATTTT
TRBV7-2,NA,NA,TRBJ2-1,CASSLDGVPYNEQFF,TGTGCCAGCAGCTTAGACGGAGTTCCCTACAATGAGCAGTTCTTC
TRBV12-3/TRBV12-4,TRBD1,many,TRBJ1-4,CASSPGTGWGEKLFF,TGTGCCAGCAGCCCCGGGACAGGGTGGGGTGAAAAACTGTTTTTT
TRBV7-2,NA,many,TRBJ1-5,CASSLRGRLQPQHF,TGTGCCAGCAGCTTAAGAGGACGTCTTCAGCCCCAGCATTTT
TRBV5-1,TRBD1,NA,TRBJ2-7,CASSLEGQGTHEQYF,TGCGCCAGCAGCTTGGAAGGACAGGGCACCCACGAGCAGTACTTC
TRBV19,NA,few,TRBJ1-2,CASSIQGILGGYTF,TGTGCCAGTAGTATCCAGGGTATATTGGGAGGCTACACCTTC
TRBV27,TRBD1,many,TRBJ2-7,CASTIAGTGRRHEQYF,TGTGCCAGCACCATCGCGGGGACAGGGCGCCGTCACGAGCAGTACTTC
TRBV7-9,NA,NA,TRBJ2-7,CASSLALGQTQQYF,TGTGCCAGCAGCTTAGCCCTCGGGCAAACGCAGCAGTACTTC
TRBV19,NA,NA,TRBJ1-5,CASSSRTGHGNWPQHF,TGTGCCAGTAGTTCCCGCACGGGACACGGTAATTGGCCCCAGCATTTT
TRBV20-1,NA,many,TRBJ1-1,CSARASGLPYTEAFF,TGCAGTGCTAGAGCCTCCGGACTACCTTACACTGAAGCTTTCTTT
TRBV11-2,NA,few,TRBJ2-5,CASSLDRQRSQETQYF,TGTGCCAGCAGCTTAGACCGACAACGGTCCCAAGAGACCCAGTACTTC
TRBV7-9,NA,NA,TRBJ1-6,CASSSWMGWVSPLHF,TGTGCCAGCAGCTCCTGGATGGGGTGGGTTTCACCCCTCCACTTT
TRBV7-9,TRBD2,NA,TRBJ2-1,CASRASGWGNEQFF,TGTGCCAGCAGAGCTAGCGGGTGGGGCAATGAGCAGTTCTTC
TRBV7-2,NA,NA,TRBJ1-2,CASSQQVNYGYTF,TGTGCCAGCAGCCAACAGGTTAACTATGGCTACACCTTC
TRBV2,TRBD1,few,TRBJ2-3,CASKDRASPDTQYF,TGTGCCAGCAAGGACAGGGCCTCCCCAGATACGCAGTATTTT
TRBV5-4,TRBD1,NA,TRBJ1-2,CASSAGQGMSGYTF,TGTGCCAGCAGCGCGGGACAGGGGATGAGTGGCTACACCTTC
TRBV4-2,NA,many,TRBJ2-5,CASSPVLAIGETQYF,TGTGCCAGCAGCCCCGTACTAGCCATCGGGGAGACCCAGTACTTC
TRBV29-1,NA,NA,TRBJ2-3,CSVARGTSDTQYF,TGCAGCGTGGCTCGCGGGACTTCAGATACGCAGTATTTT
TRBV20-1,TRBD1,many,TRBJ2-2,CSARDPRQGLTGELFF,TGCAGTGCTAGAGATCCTAGACAGGGGTTGACCGGGGAGCTGTTTTTT
TRBV27,TRBD1,many,TRBJ1-1,CASSFSQGAGDTEAFF,TGTGCCAGCAGTTTCTCACAGGGGGCTGGGGATACTGAAGCTTTCTTT
TRBV11-2,TRBD1,many,TRBJ1-2,CASSSTRTGTEHGYTF,TGTGCCAGCAGCTCTACCCGAACGGGGACAGAGCATGGCTACACCTTC
TRBV4-1,TRBD1,NA,TRBJ1-5,CASSQGSARGRGQPQHF,TGCGCCAGCAGCCAAGGTTCCGCGAGGGGGCGAGGTCAGCCCCAGCATTTT
TRBV20-1,NA,NA,TRBJ2-5,CSASYGQETQYF,TGCAGTGCTAGTTATGGACAAGAGACCCAGTACTTC
TRBV29-1,NA,many,TRBJ1-3,CSVPGGNTIYF,TGCAGCGTCCCGGGAGGAAACACCATATATTTT
TRBV9,NA,many,TRBJ1-5,CASSVEGGQPQHF,TGTGCCAGCAGCGTAGAGGGAGGACAGCCCCAGCATTTT
TRBV4-1,TRBD1,many,TRBJ1-4,CASSQKGQGSEKLFF,TGCGCCAGCAGCCAAAAAGGACAGGGGAGTGAAAAACTGTTTTTT
TRBV10-3,TRBD2,NA,TRBJ2-7,CATLAAAYEQYF,TGTGCCACACTAGCGGCTGCTTACGAGCAGTACTTC
TRBV20-1,TRBD1,many,TRBJ1-1,CSAREQGKGTEAFF,TGCAGTGCTAGAGAACAGGGGAAGGGAACTGAAGCTTTCTTT
TRBV28,NA,many,TRBJ1-1,CASSLGGGSMNTEAFF,TGTGCCAGCAGTCTGGGCGGGGGGTCCATGAACACTGAAGCTTTCTTT
TRBV18,NA,few,TRBJ2-5,CASSPYVQETQYF,TGTGCCAGCTCACCATATGTCCAGGAGACCCAGTACTTC
TRBV18,NA,many,TRBJ2-1,CASSPPRGPSYNEQFF,TGTGCCAGCTCACCGCCCCGGGGGCCGTCCTACAATGAGCAGTTCTTC
TRBV6-2/TRBV6-3,TRBD1,many,TRBJ2-5,CASSYWTGVETQYF,TGTGCCAGCAGTTACTGGACAGGGGTGGAGACCCAGTACTTC